Included here is one T cell receptor beta chain sequence, with context. The antigen is not known. The CDR3 spans 14 residues. V was trimmed by 7 bases and J by 7 bases, leaving 20 bases between them. Germline CDR1 GTSNPN, CDR2 SVGIG (reference sequence). These data come from a study of shared clonotypes between healthy human individuals. Notes on the study in general: Clonotype sharing among donors likely depends on sequencing depth.

Every donor was a Caucasian adult from Nashville, Tennessee. The study separated CD4+ cells into CD45RA+ naive and CD45RA-negative memory subsets. An assay was performed, and its level was deep. Using immunoSEQ multiplex PCR, the repertoire was profiled, and TCRdb retains in-frame clones only, with some absent. The sample has 650,000 to 800,000 clones; around 70% are singletons. The sample consisted of memory CD4+ T cells sorted from blood. Documented subset: CD45RA-negative fraction. The V gene is TRBV30, the J gene TRBJ2-1; D is possibly TRBD1 (6 bases). The sequence derives from a woman younger than 45 in good health. Written as DNA, the CDR3 is TGTGCCTCGTATGAACCCGGACAGCAAAATGAGCAGTTCTTC. Its translation: CASYEPGQQNEQFF.